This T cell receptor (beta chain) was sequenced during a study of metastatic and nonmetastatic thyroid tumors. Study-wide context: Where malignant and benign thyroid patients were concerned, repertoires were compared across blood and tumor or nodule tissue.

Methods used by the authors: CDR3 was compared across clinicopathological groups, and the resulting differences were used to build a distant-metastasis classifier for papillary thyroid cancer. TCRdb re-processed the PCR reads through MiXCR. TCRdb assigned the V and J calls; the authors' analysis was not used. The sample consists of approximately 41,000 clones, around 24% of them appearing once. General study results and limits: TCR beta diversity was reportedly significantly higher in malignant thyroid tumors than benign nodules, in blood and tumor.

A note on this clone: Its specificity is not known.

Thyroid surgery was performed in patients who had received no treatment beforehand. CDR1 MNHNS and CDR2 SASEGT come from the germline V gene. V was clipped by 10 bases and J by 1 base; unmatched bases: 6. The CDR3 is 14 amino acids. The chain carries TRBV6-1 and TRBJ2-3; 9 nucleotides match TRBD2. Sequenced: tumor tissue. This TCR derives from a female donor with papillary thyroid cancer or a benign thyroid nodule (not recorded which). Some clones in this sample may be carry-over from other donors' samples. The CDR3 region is CATKREVGTDTQYF. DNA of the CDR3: TGTGCCACAAAGCGGGAGGTCGGCACAGATACGCAGTATTTT.